Listed below are T cell receptor beta chains from one sample, sequenced in a study of blood T cell repertoires in COVID-19. Measured with immunoSEQ multiplex PCR; TCRdb has only the in-frame clones, and not every one. The table has fewer than 250,000 clones, 88% seen once. The material sequenced was peripheral blood. The receptors were sampled from a man in his sixties or seventies with acute or convalescent COVID-19. Both conserved end residues are part of each CDR3. Fields, in order: V gene, D gene, J gene, CDR3 DNA, CDR3 protein. The D gene is left open where the match is weak.

v_call: TRBV5-6; d_call: TRBD1; j_call: TRBJ2-6; cdr3_nt: TGTGCCAGCAGCCCGGGACAGGGGGCGTTAACTGGGGCCAACGTCCTGACTTTC; cdr3_aa: CASSPGQGALTGANVLTF
v_call: TRBV9; d_call: TRBD1; j_call: TRBJ2-1; cdr3_nt: TGTGCCAGCAGCGTCCCGGGACAGGGGAGCAATGAGCAGTTCTTC; cdr3_aa: CASSVPGQGSNEQFF
v_call: TRBV29-1; d_call: TRBD2; j_call: TRBJ2-1; cdr3_nt: TGCAGCGTTGAATTGGTAGCGGGAGCGGGGTACAATGAGCAGTTCTTC; cdr3_aa: CSVELVAGAGYNEQFF
v_call: TRBV27; d_call: -; j_call: TRBJ2-1; cdr3_nt: TGTGCCAGCAGTCCCCAAATAGACAATGAGCAGTTCTTC; cdr3_aa: CASSPQIDNEQFF
v_call: TRBV2; d_call: -; j_call: TRBJ2-6; cdr3_nt: TGTGCCAGCATAGGTCCGAGGGTCCTCTCTGGGGCCAACGTCCTGACTTTC; cdr3_aa: CASIGPRVLSGANVLTF
v_call: TRBV29-1; d_call: TRBD1; j_call: TRBJ2-7; cdr3_nt: TGCAGCGTTGAAATGCGGGTAGCAGGGGGCGCATACGAGCAGTACTTC; cdr3_aa: CSVEMRVAGGAYEQYF
v_call: TRBV12-3/TRBV12-4; d_call: -; j_call: TRBJ2-2; cdr3_nt: TGTGCCAGCAGTCCCCTCGGGGAGCTGTTTTTT; cdr3_aa: CASSPLGELFF
v_call: TRBV11-2; d_call: -; j_call: TRBJ2-1; cdr3_nt: TGTGCCAGCAGCCCTTTTATTAAAAATGAGCAGTTCTTC; cdr3_aa: CASSPFIKNEQFF
v_call: TRBV2; d_call: TRBD1; j_call: TRBJ1-2; cdr3_nt: TGTGCCAGCAATGCAGGGGGCGCGTGGTATGGCTACACCTTC; cdr3_aa: CASNAGGAWYGYTF
v_call: TRBV19; d_call: TRBD2; j_call: TRBJ2-1; cdr3_nt: TGTGCCAGTACCATGGGGACTAGCGGGAAGGATGAGCAGTTCTTC; cdr3_aa: CASTMGTSGKDEQFF
v_call: TRBV10-3; d_call: -; j_call: TRBJ2-7; cdr3_nt: TGTGCCATCAGGAGGGTTGAGGGACAAGAGGGCTACGAGCAGTACTTC; cdr3_aa: CAIRRVEGQEGYEQYF
v_call: TRBV6-2/TRBV6-3; d_call: TRBD1; j_call: TRBJ2-1; cdr3_nt: TGTGCCAGCAGTTACGACGGGACAGGGGGTTTTTACAATGAGCAGTTCTTC; cdr3_aa: CASSYDGTGGFYNEQFF
v_call: TRBV7-9; d_call: -; j_call: TRBJ2-1; cdr3_nt: TGTGCCAGCAGCGTGGACAGCTACAATGAGCAGTTCTTC; cdr3_aa: CASSVDSYNEQFF
v_call: TRBV3-1/TRBV3-2; d_call: -; j_call: TRBJ1-1; cdr3_nt: TGTGCCAGCAGCCAAGTCTTGAGGGCCTTGCAATTGAACACTGAAGCTTTCTTT; cdr3_aa: CASSQVLRALQLNTEAFF